The 26 T cell receptor beta chains below were found in one sample sequenced in a study of shared clonotypes between healthy human individuals. Clones were read by immunoSEQ multiplex PCR, and TCRdb kept only the in-frame ones, dropping some. Among around 2,000,000 clones listed, 93% were seen once. Terminally differentiated effector memory CD45RA+ cells were excluded by CCR7 positive selection of CD45RO-negative cells. The sequencing input was naive CD8+ T cells from PBMCs. These receptors all stem from a man younger than 35 in good health. Some clones in this sample may be carry-over from other donors' samples.

This rearrangement joins TRBV9 to TRBJ2-6, with D perhaps TRBD2 (6 bases). This CDR3 has 15 residues. Germline V gene data show CDR1 as SGDLS and CDR2 as YYNGEE. V shed 0 bases and J shed 9 bases, with 13 bases lying between them. CDR3 nucleotides: TGTGCCAGCAGCGTAGTATCGGGAGCCTTCAACGTCCTGACTTTC. Its translation is CASSVVSGAFNVLTF.

The chain carries TRBV11-2 and TRBJ1-3; perhaps TRBD1 as D (6 bases). This CDR3 has 19 amino acids. V lost 5 bases to trimming and J lost 2 bases, with 25 bases between them. CDR1 and CDR2 (germline): SGHAT, FQNNGV. Here the CDR3 reads CASSPNTRTVTLAGNTIYF. CDR3 DNA sequence: TGTGCCAGCAGCCCCAACACCCGGACAGTCACTTTGGCTGGAAACACCATATATTTT.

This clone was found once. The chain has TRBV7-2 and TRBJ1-4, with D perhaps TRBD1 (6 bases). Trimming took 5 bases from V and 8 from J, leaving 15 bases between them. The CDR3 is 14 residues long. Germline CDR1 reads SGHTA; CDR2 reads FQGNSA. DNA of the CDR3: TGTGCCAGCAGCCAACTGGGGGGCTGGGAAAAACTGTTTTTT. Its translation is CASSQLGGWEKLFF.

The sample holds one count of this clone. This chain uses TRBV15 with TRBJ1-4; possible D gene TRBD1, 6 bases. The CDR3 is made up of 15 amino acids. The germline gives CDR1 LNHNV, CDR2 YYDKDF (reference sequence). V lost 5 bases and J 5 bases, leaving 15 bases between the germline ends. Written as DNA, the CDR3 is TGTGCCACCAGCTCCGGCTCGGGGGGCAATGAAAAACTGTTTTTT. This gives the protein CATSSGSGGNEKLFF.

V and J are TRBV5-4 and TRBJ2-2; D is uncertain. This CDR3 is 13 amino acids long. The V gene lost 1 base and the J gene lost 4 bases, with 5 bases spanning the gap. CDR1 and CDR2 (germline): SGHNT, YYREEE (reference sequence). CDR3 in amino acids: CASSLLGTGELFF. The CDR3 DNA reads TGTGCCAGCAGCTTGCTCGGCACCGGGGAGCTGTTTTTT.

The V and J genes are TRBV7-6 and TRBJ2-2, with D perhaps TRBD2 (7 bases). With 5 bases removed from V and 6 bases from J, the gap between germline ends came to 22 bases. The CDR3 totals 17 residues. CDR1 SGHVS and CDR2 FNYEAQ come from the germline V gene. The CDR3 loop is CASSQFARGAKSGELFF. The DNA for the CDR3 is TGTGCCAGCAGCCAATTCGCTCGGGGGGCCAAGTCCGGGGAGCTGTTTTTT. Supplemented by reference TRBV7-6 and TRBJ2-2, the full variable domain reads GAGVSQSPRYKVTKRGQDVALRCDPISGHVSLYWYRQALGQGPEFLTYFNYEAQQDKSGLPNDRFSAERPEGSISTLTIQRTEQRDSAMYRCASSQFARGAKSGELFFGEGSRLTVL.

V usage is TRBV7-8 and J usage is TRBJ2-7, with 8 bases identical to TRBD2. The CDR3 is 18 residues long. Germline assignment: CDR1 SGHVS and CDR2 FQNEAQ. J gave up 4 bases and V 1 base, and 15 bases lay outside the gene matches. The DNA for the CDR3 is TGTGCCAGCAGCTTAGGATTGTCGGGCGGGAGGTTTCTTTACGAGCAGTACTTC. It encodes CASSLGLSGGRFLYEQYF.

This sequence joins TRBV25-1 and TRBJ1-4; tentatively, D is TRBD1 (5 bases). The ends were cut back, 5 bases at V and 13 bases at J, with 11 bases in the middle. CDR3 size: 11 residues. Germline CDR1 reads MGHDK; CDR2 reads SYGVNS. CDR3 coding DNA: TGTGCCAGCAGTACAGGAATCCTACTGTTTTTT. It specifies CASSTGILLFF.

The chain carries TRBV7-6 and TRBJ1-2, with 7 bases identical to TRBD1. The V gene end was trimmed by 5 bases and the J gene end by 5 bases; junction bases not matched to a gene: 5. The CDR3 is 13 residues long. CDR1 is SGHVS and CDR2 is FNYEAQ in the germline V gene. CDR3 residues: CASSPTTGYGYTF. The CDR3 nucleotides read TGTGCCAGCAGCCCTACGACAGGGTATGGCTACACCTTC.

V and J are TRBV19 and TRBJ1-5; a weak D match, TRBD1 (6 bases). The V gene's germline CDR1 is LNHDA and CDR2 SQIVND (reference sequence). This CDR3 has 13 residues. V gave up 5 bases and J gave up 3 bases, with 8 bases separating them. The CDR3 is CASSWTDNQPQHF. The CDR3 DNA is TGTGCCAGTAGTTGGACAGACAATCAGCCCCAGCATTTT.

The V and J genes are TRBV4-1 and TRBJ2-2; 8 nucleotides line up with TRBD2. Per germline, CDR1 MGHRA and CDR2 YSYEKL. J gave up 1 base and V 8 bases, and 12 bases lay outside the gene matches. The CDR3 contains 17 residues. CDR3 coding DNA: TGCGCCAGCCGCACCGTCCTCCGGGAGGGGAACACCGGGGAGCTGTTTTTT. It codes for CASRTVLREGNTGELFF.

There are a few counts of this clone. The rearrangement links TRBV27 to TRBJ1-1; TRBD1 matches 10 bases. The J segment lost 5 bases and the V segment lost 7 bases, leaving 7 bases of the junction unmatched. The CDR3 spans 14 residues. The germline gives CDR1 MNHEY, CDR2 SMNVEV (reference sequence). The CDR3 here is CASTTTGGWTEAFF. The CDR3 DNA reads as TGTGCCAGCACCACGACAGGGGGCTGGACTGAAGCTTTCTTT.

The V and J genes are TRBV19 and TRBJ2-1; TRBD2 is a possible D gene (6 bases). The CDR3 covers 14 residues. The germline CDR1 and CDR2 sequences are LNHDA and SQIVND (reference sequence). V was clipped by 5 bases and J by 4 bases, with 12 bases between them. The CDR3 loop is CASSARGSYNEQFF. CDR3 DNA sequence: TGTGCCAGTAGTGCGCGGGGATCATACAATGAGCAGTTCTTC.

The chain employs TRBV9 and TRBJ2-5; D perhaps matches TRBD2 (6 bases). Trimming removed 2 bases at V and 1 base at J, with 12 bases between. The germline V gene encodes CDR1 SGDLS and CDR2 YYNGEE. The CDR3 is made up of 15 amino acids. DNA for the CDR3: TGTGCCAGCAGCGTTAAGCCGGGGGTCCAAGAGACCCAGTACTTC. This translates into CASSVKPGVQETQYF.

This sequence joins TRBV5-4 and TRBJ1-3; D unclear. Germline V CDR1 and CDR2: SGHNT, YYREEE (reference sequence). CDR3 length: 13 amino acids. Deletions cut 3 bases from V and 3 bases from J, with 7 bases between. CDR3 DNA: TGTGCCAGCAGCTGGGAACATGGAAACACCATATATTTT. This sequence encodes CASSWEHGNTIYF.

V and J are TRBV15 and TRBJ2-7; 7 positions match TRBD2. In germline, CDR1 is LNHNV, CDR2 YYDKDF (reference sequence). This CDR3 has 16 amino acids. The ends lost 1 base at V and 0 bases at J; junction bases unmatched: 6. CDR3 bases: TGTGCCACCAGCAGAGGGGCGGGAGCGAGCTCCTACGAGCAGTACTTC. This codes for CATSRGAGASSYEQYF.

This chain uses TRBV27 with TRBJ2-3; D may be TRBD1 (6 bases). Trimming shortened V by 6 bases and J by 5 bases, and 18 bases separated the two germline ends. Germline V gives CDR1 MNHEY, CDR2 SMNVEV (reference sequence). The CDR3 loop spans 15 amino acids. CDR3 nucleotide sequence: TGTGCCAGCAGCTTCCTCTTGGGGGCAAGAGATACGCAGTATTTT. As protein: CASSFLLGARDTQYF.

This chain links TRBV5-5 with TRBJ2-7; D is tentatively TRBD1 or TRBD2 (5 bases each). There are 16 residues in the CDR3. V gave up 3 bases and J gave up 6 bases, with 22 bases separating them. From germline, CDR1 is SGHKS and CDR2 YYEKEE (reference sequence). CDR3 loop: CASSSAVGEFLVEQYF. CDR3 coding DNA: TGTGCCAGCAGCTCGGCGGTGGGGGAGTTCCTGGTCGAGCAGTACTTC.

The chain carries TRBV14 and TRBJ1-2, with 7 bases lining up with TRBD1. CDR1 is SGHDN and CDR2 is FVKESK in the germline V gene. The length of the CDR3 is 15 residues. The trim removed 0 bases at V and 8 bases at J, leaving 9 bases unmatched. CDR3 DNA sequence: TGTGCCAGCAGCCAAGAAGATTGGGACAGAGGCGGCTACACCTTC. Residues: CASSQEDWDRGGYTF. Full variable domain (outside the CDR3, taken from reference TRBV14 and TRBJ1-2): EAGVTQFPSHSVIEKGQTVTLRCDPISGHDNLYWYRRVMGKEIKFLLHFVKESKQDESGMPNNRFLAERTGGTYSTLKVQPAELEDSGVYFCASSQEDWDRGGYTFGSGTRLTVV.

The V gene is TRBV2, the J gene TRBJ1-3; D unresolved. The CDR3 covers 15 residues. Germline assignment: CDR1 SNHLY and CDR2 FYNNEI. Trimming took 4 bases from V and 4 from J, leaving 14 bases between them. The CDR3 DNA reads TGTGCCAGCAGTGCCCCGACCCTGCTCGGAAACACCATATATTTT. Its translation: CASSAPTLLGNTIYF. Using reference TRBV2 and TRBJ1-3 for the parts outside the CDR3, the full variable domain is EPEVTQTPSHQVTQMGQEVILRCVPISNHLYFYWYRQILGQKVEFLVSFYNNEISEKSEIFDDQFSVERPDGSNFTLKIRSTKLEDSAMYFCASSAPTLLGNTIYFGEGSWLTVV.

The rearrangement links TRBV5-1 to TRBJ1-1; D possibly corresponds to TRBD1 (6 bases). The CDR3 extends over 13 amino acids. Germline CDR1 reads SGHRS; CDR2 reads YFSETQ. V lost 4 bases, J lost 5 bases, and 12 bases lay in between. The CDR3 DNA is TGCGCCAGCAGCATCAGGGGAGGAACTGAAGCTTTCTTT. Protein sequence: CASSIRGGTEAFF.

This clone was seen more than once but under ten times. The chain is built from TRBV11-1 and TRBJ2-4, with D unclear. This CDR3 contains 12 residues. V lost 1 base to trimming and J lost 7 bases, with 5 bases between them. The germline CDR1 and CDR2 sequences are SGHAT and FQDESV (reference sequence). In nucleotides, the CDR3 is TGTGCCAGCAGCTTAGTTTATAACATTCAGTACTTC. Translated, it gives CASSLVYNIQYF. Using reference TRBV11-1 and TRBJ2-4 for the parts outside the CDR3, the full variable domain is EAEVAQSPRYKITEKSQAVAFWCDPISGHATLYWYRQILGQGPELLVQFQDESVVDDSQLPKDRFSAERLKGVDSTLKIQPAELGDSAMYLCASSLVYNIQYFGAGTRLSVL.

The chain employs TRBV6-1 and TRBJ1-2; weak D call: TRBD1 (5 bases). V was shortened by 3 bases and J by 13 bases, with 18 bases between the two germline ends. Germline-derived CDR1 and CDR2 are MNHNS and SASEGT. The CDR3 is 13 residues long. CDR3 loop: CASSDSPYYGGTF. In DNA form, the CDR3 reads TGTGCCAGCAGTGATAGTCCTTACTATGGGGGCACCTTC.

The J gene is TRBJ2-5, the V gene TRBV27, with 8 bases identical to TRBD1. CDR3 size: 18 residues. The germline V gene encodes CDR1 MNHEY and CDR2 SMNVEV (reference sequence). J was trimmed by 0 bases and V by 5 bases; bases with no gene match: 14. The CDR3 region is CASSPTPPDRANQETQYF. CDR3 nucleotide sequence: TGTGCCAGCAGTCCGACCCCGCCGGACAGGGCTAACCAAGAGACCCAGTACTTC.

A word on this clone: Other nucleotide sequences from this sample produce the same CDR3. The genes are TRBV27 and TRBJ2-5; TRBD2 agrees at 10 bases. The V gene's germline CDR1 is MNHEY and CDR2 SMNVEV (reference sequence). V was pared by 2 bases and J by 3 bases, with 0 bases of the junction left unmatched. CDR3 length: 14 residues. CDR3 protein: CASSLLAGEETQYF. DNA for the CDR3: TGTGCCAGCAGTTTACTAGCGGGAGAAGAGACCCAGTACTTC.

The CDR3: CASSQTLGTFDDYEQYF. The DNA of the CDR3 is TGTGCCAGCAGCCAGACCTTAGGAACATTTGACGACTACGAGCAGTACTTC. The chain uses TRBV14 and TRBJ2-7, with D unresolved. The CDR3 has 17 residues. V lost 3 bases to trimming and J lost 3 bases, with 21 bases between them. Germline CDR1 and CDR2: SGHDN and FVKESK.